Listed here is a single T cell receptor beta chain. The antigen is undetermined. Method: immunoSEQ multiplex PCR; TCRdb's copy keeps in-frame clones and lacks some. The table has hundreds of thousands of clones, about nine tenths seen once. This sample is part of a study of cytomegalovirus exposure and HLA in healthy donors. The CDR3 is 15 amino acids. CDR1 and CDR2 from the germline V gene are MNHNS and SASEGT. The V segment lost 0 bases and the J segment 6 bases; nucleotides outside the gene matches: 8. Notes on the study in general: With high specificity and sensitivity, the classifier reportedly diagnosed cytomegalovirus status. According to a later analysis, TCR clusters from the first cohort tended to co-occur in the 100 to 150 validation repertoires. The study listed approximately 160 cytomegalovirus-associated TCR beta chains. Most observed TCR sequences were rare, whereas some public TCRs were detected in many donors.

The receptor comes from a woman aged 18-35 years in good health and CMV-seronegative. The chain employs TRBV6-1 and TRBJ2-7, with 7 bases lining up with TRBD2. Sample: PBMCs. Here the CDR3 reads CASSEAGGYPLEQYF. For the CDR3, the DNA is TGTGCCAGCAGTGAAGCCGGGGGGTATCCCCTCGAGCAGTACTTC.